Listed below are T cell receptor beta chains from one sample, sequenced in a study of T-cell reconstitution after alpha-beta-depleted transplantation in children. MiXCR was run by TCRdb on the PCR reads, yielding one entry per CDR3 protein. The sample includes some 300,000 distinct CDR3 sequences, 10% of them seen just once. The sample consisted of PBMCs from the stem cell graft donor, taken from the stem cell graft. Every receptor here comes from a human donor who donated a stem cell graft to a child with acute lymphoblastic leukemia. CDR3s include the opening cysteine and the closing phenylalanine or tryptophan. D genes are given only for firm matches. Size values are once, few and many counts, or a class for expanded clones, and some rows have none.

J | size | D | length | V | CDR3 | DNA
TRBJ2-7 | . | . | 16 | TRBV4-3 | CASSQDKSPTKYEQYF | TGCGCCAGCAGCCAAGATAAAAGCCCCACGAAATACGAGCAGTACTTC
TRBJ1-4 | . | . | 15 | TRBV18 | CASSPFGRRNEKLFF | TGTGCCAGCTCACCCTTCGGCCGGAGAAATGAAAAACTGTTTTTT
TRBJ2-3 | many | . | 15 | TRBV7-2 | CASSFGLLFDDTQYF | TGTGCCAGCAGCTTTGGACTCCTCTTTGATGATACGCAGTATTTT
TRBJ2-5 | few | . | 11 | TRBV12-3/TRBV12-4 | CASSLSNSQYF | TGTGCCAGCAGTTTGTCAAATTCCCAGTACTTC
TRBJ1-5 | many | . | 15 | TRBV27 | CASSLIGGSNQPQHF | TGTGCCAGCAGTCTAATAGGGGGGAGCAATCAGCCCCAGCATTTT
TRBJ2-1 | . | TRBD1 | 16 | TRBV20-1 | CSARGYRDRAYNEQFF | TGCAGTGCTAGAGGGTACCGGGACAGGGCCTACAATGAGCAGTTCTTC
TRBJ1-1 | . | TRBD1 | 14 | TRBV19 | CASSIDRQGPEAFF | TGTGCCAGTAGTATAGATCGACAGGGGCCTGAAGCTTTCTTT
TRBJ2-5 | . | TRBD1 | 17 | TRBV29-1 | CSVPDPRQGFTQETQYF | TGCAGCGTTCCCGACCCCCGACAGGGGTTTACCCAAGAGACCCAGTACTTC
TRBJ1-2 | few | TRBD1 | 12 | TRBV12-3/TRBV12-4 | CASSPTGGGYTF | TGTGCCAGCAGCCCGACAGGGGGCGGCTACACCTTC
TRBJ1-1 | few | . | 13 | TRBV6-1 | CASLRELGTEAFF | TGTGCCAGCCTGAGGGAATTAGGTACTGAAGCTTTCTTT
TRBJ1-2 | . | TRBD1 | 15 | TRBV5-1 | CASSLEGQGTDGYTF | TGCGCCAGCAGCTTGGAAGGACAGGGGACTGATGGCTACACCTTC
TRBJ2-7 | many | TRBD1 | 13 | TRBV7-9 | CASSVLEGTGLYF | TGTGCCAGCAGCGTTCTAGAGGGGACAGGGCTGTACTTC
TRBJ1-1 | few | . | 12 | TRBV5-1 | CASSSQGIEAFF | TGCGCCAGCAGCTCACAAGGGATTGAAGCTTTCTTT
TRBJ2-7 | many | . | 14 | TRBV5-4 | CASSLSRGSYEQYF | TGTGCCAGCAGCTTGTCCAGGGGTTCCTACGAGCAGTACTTC
TRBJ2-7 | few | . | 17 | TRBV3-1 | CASSPHSTGTASYEQYF | TGTGCCAGCAGCCCCCACTCAACCGGGACGGCTTCCTACGAGCAGTACTTC
TRBJ1-2 | few | . | 17 | TRBV7-9 | CASTMQGRKNTNYGYTF | TGTGCCAGCACCATGCAGGGCCGAAAAAATACTAACTATGGCTACACCTTC
TRBJ2-3 | many | TRBD2 | 17 | TRBV12-3/TRBV12-4 | CASRRLLAGVSTDTQYF | TGTGCCAGCAGGCGACTACTAGCGGGAGTTAGCACAGATACGCAGTATTTT
TRBJ2-1 | few | . | 14 | TRBV12-3/TRBV12-4 | CASSFPGDRNEQFF | TGTGCCAGCAGTTTTCCGGGGGACAGAAATGAGCAGTTCTTC
TRBJ2-7 | few | TRBD2 | 13 | TRBV10-1 | CASSSSGGDEQYF | TGCGCCAGCAGTTCCTCGGGGGGTGACGAGCAGTACTTC
TRBJ2-5 | few | TRBD1 | 12 | TRBV20-1 | CSASGGGETQYF | TGCAGTGCTTCAGGGGGCGGAGAGACCCAGTACTTC
TRBJ1-5 | few | TRBD1 | 15 | TRBV7-2 | CASSLGDRGNQPQHF | TGTGCCAGCAGCTTAGGTGACAGGGGCAATCAGCCCCAGCATTTT
TRBJ1-5 | . | . | 16 | TRBV7-9 | CASSLAPSHSNQPQHF | TGTGCCAGCAGCTTAGCGCCCAGCCATAGCAATCAGCCCCAGCATTTT
TRBJ1-1 | . | TRBD1 | 16 | TRBV12-3/TRBV12-4 | CASSFPRGQKNTEAFF | TGTGCCAGCAGTTTCCCCCGGGGACAGAAGAACACTGAAGCTTTCTTT
TRBJ2-2 | few | . | 13 | TRBV6-2/TRBV6-3 | CASTLLPVGELFF | TGTGCCAGCACCCTCCTCCCGGTCGGGGAGCTGTTTTTT
TRBJ2-1 | few | TRBD2 | 16 | TRBV10-3 | CAISDQTSGRVHEQFF | TGTGCCATCAGTGATCAAACTAGCGGGAGAGTACATGAGCAGTTCTTC
TRBJ2-7 | few | . | 15 | TRBV3-1 | CASSQDLTGAGGVLF | TGTGCCAGCAGCCAAGACCTAACCGGGGCTGGAGGGGTCCTCTTC